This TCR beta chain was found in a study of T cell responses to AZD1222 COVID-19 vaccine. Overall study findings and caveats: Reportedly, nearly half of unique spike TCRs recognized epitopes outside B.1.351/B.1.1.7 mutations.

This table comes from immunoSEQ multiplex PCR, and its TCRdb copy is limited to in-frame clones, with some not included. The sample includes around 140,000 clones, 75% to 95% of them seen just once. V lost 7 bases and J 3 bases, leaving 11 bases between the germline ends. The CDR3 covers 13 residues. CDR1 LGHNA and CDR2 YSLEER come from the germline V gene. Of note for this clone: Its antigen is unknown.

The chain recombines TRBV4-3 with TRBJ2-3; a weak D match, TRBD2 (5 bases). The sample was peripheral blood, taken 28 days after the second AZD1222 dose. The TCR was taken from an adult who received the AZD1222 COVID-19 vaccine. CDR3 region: CASKSAGTDTQYF. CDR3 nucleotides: TGCGCCAGCAAATCCGCGGGTACAGATACGCAGTATTTT.